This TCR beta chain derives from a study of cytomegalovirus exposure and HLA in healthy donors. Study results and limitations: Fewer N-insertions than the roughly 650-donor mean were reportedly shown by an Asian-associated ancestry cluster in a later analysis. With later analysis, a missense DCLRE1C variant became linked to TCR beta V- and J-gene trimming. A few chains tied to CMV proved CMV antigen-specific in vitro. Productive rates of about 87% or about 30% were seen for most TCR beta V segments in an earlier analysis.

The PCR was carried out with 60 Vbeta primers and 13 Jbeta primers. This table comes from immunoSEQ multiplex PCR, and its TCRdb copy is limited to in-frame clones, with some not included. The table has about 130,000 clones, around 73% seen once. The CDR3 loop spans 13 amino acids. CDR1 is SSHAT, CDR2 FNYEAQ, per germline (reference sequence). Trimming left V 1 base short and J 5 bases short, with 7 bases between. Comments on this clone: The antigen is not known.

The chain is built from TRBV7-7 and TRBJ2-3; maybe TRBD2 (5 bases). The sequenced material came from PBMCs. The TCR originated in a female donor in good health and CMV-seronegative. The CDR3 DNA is TGTGCCAGCAGCTTAGGGGCGGGAGATACGCAGTATTTT. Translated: CASSLGAGDTQYF.